The T cell receptor (beta chain) described here comes from a study of blood T cell repertoires in COVID-19. Across the whole study: Material from acute and convalescent COVID-19 was sourced from the United States, Italy and Spain. In each case, the material was cDNA or gDNA derived from T cells, B-cell-depleted T cells, or PBMCs.

Authors' data handling: Researchers report that nucleated cell counts were estimated from reference gene primer amplification. Measured with immunoSEQ multiplex PCR; TCRdb has only the in-frame clones, and not every one. Clone size and V and J calls were adopted from that table, with D and trimming inferred from the DNA. The table has under 70,000 clones, roughly 90% seen once. V lost 1 base and J lost 5; bases outside the gene matches: 6. The V gene's germline CDR1 is LGHDT and CDR2 YNNKEL (reference sequence). The CDR3 has 15 amino acids. The chain joins TRBV3-1 (or the pseudogene TRBV3-2) to TRBJ2-3, with TRBD1 matching over 7 bases. The material sequenced was peripheral blood. The clonotype was recovered from a man older than 75 with acute or convalescent COVID-19. Written as DNA, the CDR3 is TGTGCCAGCAGCCAAGGCACAGGGGAAGGAGATACGCAGTATTTT. Translated: CASSQGTGEGDTQYF.